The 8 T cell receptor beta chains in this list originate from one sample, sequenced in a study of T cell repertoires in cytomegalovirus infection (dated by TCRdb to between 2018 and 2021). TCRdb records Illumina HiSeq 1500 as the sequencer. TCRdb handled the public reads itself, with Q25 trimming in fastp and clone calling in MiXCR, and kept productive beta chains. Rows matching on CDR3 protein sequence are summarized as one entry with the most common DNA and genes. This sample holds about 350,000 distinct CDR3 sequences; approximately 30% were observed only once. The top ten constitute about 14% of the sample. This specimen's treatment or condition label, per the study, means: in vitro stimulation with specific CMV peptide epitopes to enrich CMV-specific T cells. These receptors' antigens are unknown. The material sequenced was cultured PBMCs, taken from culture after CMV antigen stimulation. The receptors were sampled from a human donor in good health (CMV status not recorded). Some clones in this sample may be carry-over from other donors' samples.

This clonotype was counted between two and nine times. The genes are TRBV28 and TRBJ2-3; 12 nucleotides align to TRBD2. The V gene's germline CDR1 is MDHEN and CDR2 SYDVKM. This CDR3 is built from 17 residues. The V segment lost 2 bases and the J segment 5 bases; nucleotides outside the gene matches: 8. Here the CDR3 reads CASSLPMTSGGLDTQYF. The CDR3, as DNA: TGTGCCAGCAGTTTACCCATGACTAGCGGGGGCCTAGATACGCAGTATTTT.

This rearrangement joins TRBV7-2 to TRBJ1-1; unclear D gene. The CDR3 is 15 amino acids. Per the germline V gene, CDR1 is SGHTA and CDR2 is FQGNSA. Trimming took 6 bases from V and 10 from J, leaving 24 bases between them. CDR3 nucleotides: TGTGCCAGCAGTCCCGGCGTAGACCGAAGGTACGGAGCTTTCTTT. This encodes CASSPGVDRRYGAFF.

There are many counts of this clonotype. CDR3 in DNA: TGTGCCAGCAGCCCCCGACTAGCTGGGGAGACCCAGTACTTC. This sequence encodes CASSPRLAGETQYF. The chain couples TRBV7-2 to TRBJ2-5, with 7 nucleotides matching TRBD2. V was clipped by 5 bases and J by 5 bases; unmatched bases: 8. The CDR3 totals 14 residues. Germline V lookup: CDR1 SGHTA, CDR2 FQGNSA.

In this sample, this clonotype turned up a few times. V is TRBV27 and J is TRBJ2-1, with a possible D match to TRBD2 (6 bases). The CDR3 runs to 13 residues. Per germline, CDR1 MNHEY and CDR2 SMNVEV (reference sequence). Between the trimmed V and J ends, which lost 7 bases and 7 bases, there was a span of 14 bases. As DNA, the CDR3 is TGTGCCAGCACCCGAGGAGGGTGGAATGAGCAGTTCTTC. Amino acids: CASTRGGWNEQFF.

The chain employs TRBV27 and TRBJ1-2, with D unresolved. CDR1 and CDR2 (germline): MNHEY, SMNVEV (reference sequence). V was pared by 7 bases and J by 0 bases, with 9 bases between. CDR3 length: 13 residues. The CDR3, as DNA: TGTGCCAGCAAGGACCGAGCTAACTATGGCTACACCTTC. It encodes CASKDRANYGYTF.

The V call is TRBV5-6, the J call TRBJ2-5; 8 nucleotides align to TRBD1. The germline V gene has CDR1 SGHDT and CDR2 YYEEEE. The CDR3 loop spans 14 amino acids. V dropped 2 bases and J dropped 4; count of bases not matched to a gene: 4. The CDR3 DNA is TGTGCCAGCAGCTTAATCGACAGGGGAGAGACCCAGTACTTC. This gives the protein CASSLIDRGETQYF.

CDR3 sequence reads: CSASRGLLTEAFF. The CDR3 DNA follows: TGCAGTGCTTCCAGGGGGCTACTGACTGAAGCTTTCTTT. The rearrangement uses TRBV20-1 and TRBJ1-1; TRBD1 matches at 8 bases. The trim removed 5 bases at V and 5 bases at J, leaving 7 bases unmatched. CDR1 is DFQATT, CDR2 SNEGSKA, per germline (reference sequence). The CDR3 is made up of 13 amino acids.

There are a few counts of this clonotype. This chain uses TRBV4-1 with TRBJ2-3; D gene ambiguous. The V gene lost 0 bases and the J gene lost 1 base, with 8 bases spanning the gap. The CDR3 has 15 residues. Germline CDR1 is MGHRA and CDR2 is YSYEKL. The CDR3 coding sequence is TGCGCCAGCAGCCAAGATCGAGGCGGCACAGATACGCAGTATTTT. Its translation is CASSQDRGGTDTQYF.